The 9 T cell receptor beta chains below come from one sample, sequenced in a study of T and B cells in COVID-19 patients. From blood, 250-500 ng of genomic DNA served as TRB template. BIOMED2 TRB-A/B primer pools were used in multiplex TRB PCR. TCRdb reprocessed the multiplex PCR reads via MiXCR and lists one record per CDR3 protein. The sample lists over 15,000 distinct CDR3 sequences, under 30% occurring once. The source material was blood. These receptors all stem from a human donor who had recovered from COVID-19.

This clonotype was observed a few times. The V call is TRBV18, the J call TRBJ2-7; possible D gene TRBD1, 5 bases. This CDR3 region has 14 residues. Per the germline V gene, CDR1 is KGHSH and CDR2 is LQKENI. Trimming took off 1 base at V and 7 bases at J, with 14 bases between the two ends. CDR3 DNA: TGTGCCAGCTCACCACAGGACACCCCCGGGGAGCAGTACTTC. This gives the protein CASSPQDTPGEQYF.

A word on this clonotype: The junction shows a germline mismatch at one end, possibly a read error. The chain joins TRBV10-3 to TRBJ2-5, with D possibly being TRBD1 or TRBD2 (5 bases each). This CDR3 contains 15 residues. Germline V CDR1 and CDR2: ENHRY, SYGVKD. The CDR3 DNA follows: TGTGCCATCAGTGAGGGGGAGACAGTACAAGAGAACCAGTACTTC. It specifies CAISEGETVQENQYF.

Judged by abundance, this clonotype is medium-sized. The rearrangement uses TRBV5-4 and TRBJ2-1; D tentatively fits TRBD1 or TRBD2 (7 bases each). V gave up 4 bases and J gave up 8 bases, with 16 bases separating them. This CDR3 spans 14 amino acids. The germline CDR1 and CDR2 sequences are SGHNT and YYREEE (reference sequence). The CDR3 nucleotides read TGTGCCAGCAGCCTCCGACAGGGAGGGGATGAGCAGTTCTTC. Translation: CASSLRQGGDEQFF.

The chain uses TRBV7-2 and TRBJ2-2, with D perhaps matching TRBD2 (6 bases). This CDR3 is built from 14 residues. Germline V gene lookup returns CDR1 SGHTA and CDR2 FQGNSA. Trimming took 3 bases from V and 7 from J, leaving 12 bases between them. CDR3 nucleotide sequence: TGTGCCAGCAGCTTCCGGGACTCCGGCGGGGAGCTGTTTTTT. This codes for CASSFRDSGGELFF.

This rearrangement joins TRBV6-6 to TRBJ2-1; either TRBD1 or TRBD2 may fit D (6 bases each). CDR1 and CDR2 (germline): MNHNY, SVGAGI (reference sequence). This CDR3 spans 15 amino acids. Trimming took off 8 bases at V and 10 bases at J, with 24 bases between the two ends. The CDR3 sequence: CASSREGGLLEEQFF. CDR3 in DNA: TGTGCCAGCTCCCGAGAGGGGGGCCTTTTGGAAGAGCAGTTCTTC.

This clonotype was counted only a few times. The chain recombines TRBV10-2 with TRBJ2-7; 9 positions agree with TRBD1. The J segment lost 5 bases and the V segment lost 4 bases, leaving 0 bases of the junction unmatched. The CDR3 length is 12 residues. From germline, CDR1 is WSHSY and CDR2 SAAADI. CDR3 sequence (DNA): TGCGCCAGCAGTGGACAGGGGGACGAGCAGTACTTC. This translates into CASSGQGDEQYF.

This clonotype has just a few counts. The chain joins TRBV6-2 or TRBV6-3 to TRBJ1-5, with D possibly being TRBD1 (5 bases). Per germline, CDR1 MNHEY and CDR2 SVGEGT. The V gene lost 6 bases and the J gene lost 5 bases, with 17 bases spanning the gap. This CDR3 comprises 15 residues. The CDR3 reads CASRPRTRGDQPQHF. CDR3 bases: TGTGCCAGCAGACCAAGGACAAGAGGGGATCAGCCCCAGCATTTT.

This clonotype was detected many times. The chain links TRBV5-6 to TRBJ2-1; D is uncertain. This CDR3 is 12 amino acids long. V lost 1 base, J lost 7 bases, and 6 bases lay in between. Germline-derived CDR1 and CDR2 are SGHDT and YYEEEE. CDR3 nucleotide sequence: TGTGCCAGCAGCTTGTGGGGAAATGAGCAGTTCTTC. Encoded protein: CASSLWGNEQFF.

This clonotype was seen at least ten times. This chain links TRBV27 with TRBJ1-4; D not certain. The CDR3 has 12 amino acids. Deletions cut 11 bases from V and 7 bases from J, with 14 bases between. Germline loops: CDR1 MNHEY, CDR2 SMNVEV (reference sequence). The CDR3 bases are TGTGCCGGAACATCCGGAGGTGAAAAACTGTTTTTT. Residues: CAGTSGGEKLFF.